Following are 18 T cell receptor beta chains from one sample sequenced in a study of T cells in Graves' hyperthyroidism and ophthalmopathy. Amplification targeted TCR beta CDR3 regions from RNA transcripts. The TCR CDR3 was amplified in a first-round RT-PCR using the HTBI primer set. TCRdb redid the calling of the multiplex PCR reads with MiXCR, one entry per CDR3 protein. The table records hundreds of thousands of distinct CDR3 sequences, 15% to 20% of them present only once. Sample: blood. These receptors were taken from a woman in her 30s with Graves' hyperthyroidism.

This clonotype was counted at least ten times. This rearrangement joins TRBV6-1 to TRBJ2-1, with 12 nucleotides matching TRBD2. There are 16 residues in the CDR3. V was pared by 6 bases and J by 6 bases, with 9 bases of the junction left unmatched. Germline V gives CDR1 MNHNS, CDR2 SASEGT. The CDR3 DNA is TGTGCCAGCAGACCGACGCCGGGACTAGCGGGCAATGAGCAGTTCTTC. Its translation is CASRPTPGLAGNEQFF.

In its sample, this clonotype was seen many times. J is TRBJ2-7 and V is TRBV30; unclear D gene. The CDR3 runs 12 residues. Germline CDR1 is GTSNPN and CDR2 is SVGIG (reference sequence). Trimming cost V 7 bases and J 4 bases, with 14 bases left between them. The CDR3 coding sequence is TGTGCCTATAAACAAACGGTTTACGAGCAGTACTTC. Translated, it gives CAYKQTVYEQYF. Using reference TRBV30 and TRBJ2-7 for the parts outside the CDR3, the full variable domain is SQTIHQWPATLVQPVGSPLSLECTVEGTSNPNLYWYRQAAGRGLQLLFYSVGIGQISSEVPQNLSASRPQDRQFILSSKKLLLSDSGFYLCAYKQTVYEQYFGPGTRLTVT.

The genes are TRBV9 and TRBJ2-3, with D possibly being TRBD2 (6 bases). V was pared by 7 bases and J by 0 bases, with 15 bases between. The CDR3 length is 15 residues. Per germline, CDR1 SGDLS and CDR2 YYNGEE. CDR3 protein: CASGRLDRSTDTQYF. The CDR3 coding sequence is TGTGCCAGCGGAAGACTAGACCGAAGCACAGATACGCAGTATTTT.

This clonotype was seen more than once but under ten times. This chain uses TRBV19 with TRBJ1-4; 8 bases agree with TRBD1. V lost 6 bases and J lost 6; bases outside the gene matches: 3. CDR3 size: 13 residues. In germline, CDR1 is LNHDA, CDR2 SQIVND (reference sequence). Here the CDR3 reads CASRDREDEKLFF. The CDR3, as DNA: TGTGCCAGTAGGGACAGGGAGGATGAAAAACTGTTTTTT.

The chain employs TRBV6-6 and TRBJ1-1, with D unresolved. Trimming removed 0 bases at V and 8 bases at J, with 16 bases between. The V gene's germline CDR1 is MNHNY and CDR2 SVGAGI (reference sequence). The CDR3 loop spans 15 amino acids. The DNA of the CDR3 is TGTGCCAGCAGTTACTCGAATGCAGCGACTATCGAAGCTTTCTTT. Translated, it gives CASSYSNAATIEAFF.

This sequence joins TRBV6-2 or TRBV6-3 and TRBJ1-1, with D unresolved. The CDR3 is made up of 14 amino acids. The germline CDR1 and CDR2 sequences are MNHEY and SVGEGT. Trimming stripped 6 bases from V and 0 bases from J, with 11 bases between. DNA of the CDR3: TGTGCCAGCAGATCAAACGCCTTGAACACTGAAGCTTTCTTT. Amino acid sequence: CASRSNALNTEAFF.

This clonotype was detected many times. CDR3 nucleotide sequence: TGTGCCAGCAGAGGGACCGTGAACACTGAAGCTTTCTTT. It encodes CASRGTVNTEAFF. V usage is TRBV28 and J usage is TRBJ1-1; D is perhaps TRBD1 (5 bases). The CDR3 is made up of 13 amino acids. Looked up from germline, CDR1 is MDHEN and CDR2 is SYDVKM. Trimming removed 6 bases from V and 0 bases from J, with 8 bases in between.

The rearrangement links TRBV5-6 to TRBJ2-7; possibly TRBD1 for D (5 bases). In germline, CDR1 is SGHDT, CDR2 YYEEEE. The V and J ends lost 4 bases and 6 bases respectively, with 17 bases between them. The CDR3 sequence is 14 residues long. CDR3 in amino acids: CASSGRGRTSEQYF. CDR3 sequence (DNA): TGTGCCAGCAGCGGAAGGGGAAGGACGTCCGAGCAGTACTTC.

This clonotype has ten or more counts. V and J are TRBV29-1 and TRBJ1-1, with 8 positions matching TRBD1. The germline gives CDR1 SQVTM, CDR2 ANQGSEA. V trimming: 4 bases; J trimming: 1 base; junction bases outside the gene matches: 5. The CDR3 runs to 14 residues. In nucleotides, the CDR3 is TGCAGCGTTGTTAGTCAGGGGGCGAACACTGAAGCTTTCTTT. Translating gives CSVVSQGANTEAFF.

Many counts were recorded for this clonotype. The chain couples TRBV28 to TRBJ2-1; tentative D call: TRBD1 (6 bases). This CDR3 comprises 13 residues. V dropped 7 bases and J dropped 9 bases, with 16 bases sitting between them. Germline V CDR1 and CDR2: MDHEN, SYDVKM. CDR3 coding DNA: TGTGCCAGCAACCCTACAGGGAACCTTGAGCAGTTCTTC. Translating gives CASNPTGNLEQFF.

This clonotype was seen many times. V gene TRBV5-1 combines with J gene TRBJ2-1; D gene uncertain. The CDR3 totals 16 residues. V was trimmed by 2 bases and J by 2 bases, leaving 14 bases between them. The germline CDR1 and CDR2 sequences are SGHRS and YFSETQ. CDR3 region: CASSFLHGGAYNEQFF. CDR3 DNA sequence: TGCGCCAGCAGCTTTCTACACGGTGGCGCCTACAATGAGCAGTTCTTC.

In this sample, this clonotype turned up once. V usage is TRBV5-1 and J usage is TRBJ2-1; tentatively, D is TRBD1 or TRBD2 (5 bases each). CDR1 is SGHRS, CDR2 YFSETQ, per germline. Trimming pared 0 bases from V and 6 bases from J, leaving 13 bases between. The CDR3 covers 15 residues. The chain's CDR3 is CASSLVAGSSNEQFF. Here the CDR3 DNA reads TGCGCCAGCAGCTTGGTGGCAGGGAGTAGCAATGAGCAGTTCTTC.

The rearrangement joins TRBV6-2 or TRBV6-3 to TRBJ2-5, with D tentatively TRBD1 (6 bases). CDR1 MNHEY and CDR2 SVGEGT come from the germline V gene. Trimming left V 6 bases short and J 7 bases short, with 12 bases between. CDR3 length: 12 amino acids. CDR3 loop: CASRQGKGTQYF. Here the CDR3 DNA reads TGTGCCAGCAGACAGGGAAAGGGGACCCAGTACTTC.

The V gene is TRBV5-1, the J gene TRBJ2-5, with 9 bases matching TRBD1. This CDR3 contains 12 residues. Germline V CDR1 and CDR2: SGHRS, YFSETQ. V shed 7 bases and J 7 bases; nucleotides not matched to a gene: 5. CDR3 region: CASDTDRGTQYF. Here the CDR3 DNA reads TGCGCCAGCGATACGGACAGGGGGACCCAGTACTTC. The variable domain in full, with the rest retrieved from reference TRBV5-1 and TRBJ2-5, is KAGVTQTPRYLIKTRGQQVTLSCSPISGHRSVSWYQQTPGQGLQFLFEYFSETQRNKGNFPGRFSGRQFSNSRSEMNVSTLELGDSALYLCASDTDRGTQYFGPGTRLLVL.

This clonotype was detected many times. The chain's CDR3 is CASSPPGGRATDTQYF. For the CDR3, the DNA is TGTGCCAGCAGCCCCCCTGGCGGGAGGGCCACAGATACGCAGTATTTT. The V call is TRBV13, the J call TRBJ2-3, with 9 nucleotides matching TRBD2. The junction had 8 bases not matched to a gene; V was cut back by 5 bases and J by 2 bases. This CDR3 comprises 16 residues. CDR1 is PRHDT, CDR2 FYEKMQ, per germline (reference sequence).

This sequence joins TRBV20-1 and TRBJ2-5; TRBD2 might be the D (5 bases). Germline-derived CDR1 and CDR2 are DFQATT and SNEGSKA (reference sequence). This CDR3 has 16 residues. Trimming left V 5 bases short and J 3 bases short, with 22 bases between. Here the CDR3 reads CSARQSLLSTKETQYF. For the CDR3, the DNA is TGCAGTGCTCGACAAAGTCTACTTTCGACTAAAGAGACCCAGTACTTC.

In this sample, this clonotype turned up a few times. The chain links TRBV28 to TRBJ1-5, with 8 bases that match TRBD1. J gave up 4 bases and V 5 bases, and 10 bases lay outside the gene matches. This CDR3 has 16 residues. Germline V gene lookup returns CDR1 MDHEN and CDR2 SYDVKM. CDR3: CASSPWTGTRNQPQHF. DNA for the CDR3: TGTGCCAGCAGTCCGTGGACAGGGACAAGGAATCAGCCCCAGCATTTT.

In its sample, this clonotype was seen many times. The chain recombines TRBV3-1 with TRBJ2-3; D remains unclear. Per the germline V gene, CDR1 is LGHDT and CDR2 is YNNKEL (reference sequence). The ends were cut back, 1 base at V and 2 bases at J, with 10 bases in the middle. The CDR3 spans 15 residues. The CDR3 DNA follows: TGTGCCAGCAGCCAAGGCGTTGGGAACACAGATACGCAGTATTTT. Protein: CASSQGVGNTDTQYF.